The text below deals with one TCR beta chain. The antigen remains unidentified. The V end was cut by 3 bases, the J end by 8 bases, with 11 bases between. This CDR3 is 12 amino acids long. The germline CDR1 and CDR2 sequences are DFQATT and SNEGSKA (reference sequence). The sample is drawn from a study of response to subunit inactivated influenza vaccine. Study conclusions and caveats: The authors put forward the suggestion that each seasonal influenza vaccination may bring in only a limited number of new T cells.

TCRdb re-analysed the RT-PCR reads in MiXCR, keeping a single row per CDR3 protein. This table has roughly 650,000 distinct CDR3 sequences, approximately 15% appearing once. Sequencing was performed on PBMCs from blood, taken roughly 13 days after vaccination. The receptor's source is a man aged 50-60 years who received an inactivated influenza vaccine. The chain is built from TRBV20-1 and TRBJ2-1; no clear D gene. CDR3 residues: CSASFRTDEQFF. CDR3 in DNA: TGCAGTGCTAGTTTTAGGACCGATGAGCAGTTCTTC.